The rows below give T cell receptor beta chains drawn from one sample of a study of early stage breast cancer tumors. Profiling relied on immunoSEQ multiplex PCR, and the TCRdb table lists in-frame clones only, not all of them. The sample yields 25,000 to 30,000 clones, around four fifths seen once. Sequenced: blood. Every receptor here comes from a person aged 50-59 years with breast cancer. Both conserved end residues are part of each CDR3. A D gene is named only where the DNA matches it firmly. Some rows mark clone size as missing; the rest say once, few, many or name a class of expanded clone.

J gene,clone size,D gene,V gene,CDR3 protein,CDR3 DNA
TRBJ1-6,NA,NA,TRBV4-3,CASSQDSISNNSPLHF,TGCGCCAGCAGCCAGGACAGTATATCGAATAATTCACCCCTCCACTTT
TRBJ2-1,NA,TRBD2,TRBV11-2,CASSLRGTSANEQFF,TGTGCCAGCAGCCTGAGAGGGACTAGCGCCAATGAGCAGTTCTTC
TRBJ2-2,NA,NA,TRBV27,CASSSQVFPGELFF,TGTGCCAGCAGTTCACAGGTTTTCCCCGGGGAGCTGTTTTTT
TRBJ2-7,NA,TRBD1,TRBV5-4,CASSSGTAGIYEQYF,TGTGCCAGCAGCTCCGGGACAGCAGGGATCTACGAGCAGTACTTC
TRBJ2-3,NA,TRBD2,TRBV5-1,CASSLRGGYADTQYF,TGCGCCAGCAGCTTGCGGGGGGGCTATGCAGATACGCAGTATTTT
TRBJ2-7,NA,TRBD2,TRBV13,CASSVKAGDPYEQYF,TGTGCCAGCTCCGTAAAGGCGGGGGACCCCTACGAGCAGTACTTC
TRBJ1-1,NA,TRBD1,TRBV30,CAWKGQGGTEAFF,TGTGCCTGGAAGGGCCAGGGGGGCACTGAAGCTTTCTTT
TRBJ1-2,few,NA,TRBV6-1,CASRAFGSDYGYTF,TGTGCCAGCAGAGCCTTCGGAAGCGACTATGGCTACACCTTC
TRBJ2-3,NA,TRBD2,TRBV29-1,CSVGGAGDLADTQYF,TGCAGCGTTGGGGGAGCGGGAGATCTAGCAGATACGCAGTATTTT
TRBJ1-1,NA,NA,TRBV6-1,CASSESGTGRAFF,TGTGCCAGCAGTGAATCGGGCACCGGGCGAGCTTTCTTT
TRBJ1-2,NA,NA,TRBV7-8,CASSPTVNYGYTF,TGTGCCAGCAGCCCGACAGTGAACTATGGCTACACCTTC
TRBJ2-2,once,NA,TRBV19,CASSIGPSRGELFF,TGTGCCAGTAGTATAGGGCCCTCAAGGGGGGAGCTGTTTTTT
TRBJ2-2,NA,TRBD1,TRBV2,CASVLGRGRIGELFF,TGTGCCAGCGTTCTGGGAAGGGGGCGTATCGGGGAGCTGTTTTTT
TRBJ2-2,NA,NA,TRBV7-8,CASSLIRTGELFF,TGTGCCAGCAGCTTAATCAGGACCGGGGAGCTGTTTTTT
TRBJ2-7,NA,TRBD1,TRBV19,CASSRQGAFEQYF,TGTGCCAGTAGTCGGCAGGGGGCATTCGAGCAGTACTTC
TRBJ1-1,NA,NA,TRBV5-6,CASSRGGNTEAFF,TGTGCCAGCAGCCGGGGGGGGAACACTGAAGCTTTCTTT
TRBJ1-3,NA,NA,TRBV9,CASSALSGYGNTIYF,TGTGCCAGCAGCGCTCTTTCCGGGTACGGAAACACCATATATTTT
TRBJ1-1,NA,NA,TRBV30,CAWSTQMNTEAFF,TGTGCCTGGAGTACACAGATGAACACTGAAGCTTTCTTT
TRBJ1-4,once,NA,TRBV4-3,CASSQDFSWGDEKLFF,TGCGCCAGCAGCCAAGATTTTTCGTGGGGGGACGAAAAACTGTTTTTT
TRBJ2-7,few,TRBD2,TRBV27,CASSLSRGGLGEQYF,TGTGCCAGCAGTTTAAGTCGGGGGGGTCTGGGTGAGCAGTACTTC
TRBJ1-1,NA,NA,TRBV11-2,CASSLHRIPDRSPTPEAFF,TGTGCCAGCAGCCTTCACAGGATACCTGACAGATCCCCAACACCTGAAGCTTTCTTT
TRBJ2-1,few,TRBD2,TRBV11-3,CASRRPGLACEQFF,TGTGCCAGCAGACGACCGGGACTAGCGTGTGAGCAGTTCTTC
TRBJ1-3,few,NA,TRBV5-1,CASSLEGNTIYF,TGCGCCAGCAGCTTGGAGGGAAACACCATATATTTT
TRBJ1-1,NA,TRBD1,TRBV5-1,CASQLDRVNTEAFF,TGCGCCAGCCAACTTGACAGGGTGAACACTGAAGCTTTCTTT
TRBJ1-4,once,NA,TRBV2,CASSPGGTNEKLFF,TGTGCCAGCAGTCCGGGAGGAACTAATGAAAAACTGTTTTTT